This T cell receptor (beta chain) is drawn from a study of blood T cells in healthy people across ages. Only a few counts were recorded for this clonotype. Germline-derived CDR1 and CDR2 are DFQATT and SNEGSKA (reference sequence). The trim removed 1 base at V and 4 bases at J, leaving 6 bases unmatched. This CDR3 region has 15 residues. Each donor supplied approximately 10 milliliters of peripheral blood. With a J-beta primer mix and a sample-barcoded 5' primer, a second PCR ran about 7 to 11 cycles. TCRdb processed the 5' RACE reads anew with MiXCR; each CDR3 protein has one entry. The sample consists of about 1,400,000 distinct CDR3 sequences, around 59% of them appearing once.

This receptor was taken from a man between 18 and 35 years old in good health. Sequenced input: blood. The chain employs TRBV20-1 and TRBJ2-1; 8 nucleotides match TRBD2. The CDR3 DNA is TGCAGTGCTAGAGTGGACACGGGAGGGTACAATGAGCAGTTCTTC. This encodes CSARVDTGGYNEQFF.